This entry concerns a single T cell receptor beta chain. V was cut by 3 bases and J by 3 bases, with 14 bases left in between. From germline, CDR1 is SQVTM and CDR2 ANQGSEA. The CDR3 runs to 14 residues. These data originate in a study of blood T cells in healthy people across ages. PCR was performed a second time for roughly 7 to 12 cycles using a sample-barcoded 5' primer and a J-beta primer mix. TCRdb reanalysed the 5' RACE reads using MiXCR and keeps one entry per CDR3 protein. The sample shows about 1.4 million distinct CDR3 sequences, 59% of them seen only once. This clonotype was obtained from a man aged 18 to 29 in good health. The V and J genes are TRBV29-1 and TRBJ1-2; D is ambiguous. The material sequenced was blood. In DNA, the CDR3 is TGCAGCGTTGAGGAAAGTGGGGTGGACTATGGCTACACCTTC. Its translation is CSVEESGVDYGYTF.